This T cell receptor beta chain was captured in a study of Ad26.COV2.S vaccination and SARS-CoV-2 variants (dated by TCRdb to the early 2020s). Concerning the study at large: Vaccine-arm donors were drawn from COV1001, a multicentre, randomized, double-blind, placebo-controlled phase I-IIa trial of Ad26.COV2.S in healthy adults. Dosing of Ad26.COV2.S was intramuscular, at either 5x10^10 or 1x10^11 viral particles, delivered as one shot or as two shots spaced 56 days apart. The specificity and breadth of SARS-CoV-2-reactive T cell receptors after Ad26.COV2.S vaccination were assessed by TCRbeta repertoire sequencing. A total of approximately 32 samples were included in the TCR-sequenced set, comprising around 19 Ad26.COV2.S vaccine recipients, 5 placebo recipients and 8 SARS-CoV-2 convalescent individuals. Trial participants were randomized into five groups of five: low-dose or high-dose Ad26.COV2.S given once or twice, or placebo on both occasions. Investigators did not know the trial group allocation while performing experiments and assessing outcomes. The full study reports these points: Comparable non-spike TCR breadth was observed between vaccine and placebo recipients, consistent with only spike being contained in the vaccine. Comparing responses between vaccine doses or regimens was not something the study was powered to do. Higher spike-specific TCR breadth was observed in Ad26.COV2.S recipients than in placebo recipients (P = 0.0014). It was noted by the authors that total T cell responses may have been underestimated by the TCR breadth and depth analyses. After vaccination, substantial breadth of spike-specific CD8+ and CD4+ T cell responses was reported.

The immunoSEQ Assay was the method used to sequence TCRbeta CDR3 regions. After extraction, genomic DNA underwent amplification by bias-controlled multiplex PCR, followed by high-throughput sequencing. On the study's bioinformatics: To quantify the absolute abundance of every unique TCRbeta CDR3 region, sequences were collapsed and filtered. T cell fraction was estimated by normalization of TCRbeta template counts to usable DNA, with usable DNA being measured through amplification of reference genes present in all nucleated cells. Repertoire TCRs were annotated as SARS-CoV-2-specific by exact matching of V gene, CDR3 amino acid sequence and J gene to a known reactive TCR set. The reference SARS-CoV-2 TCR set was obtained from MIRA and was filtered for enrichment in COVID-19-positive ImmuneCODE repertoires, whereby public or cross-reactive TCRs were removed. Using the MIRA antigens, annotated TCRs were further analysed by specific ORF or by position within an ORF. Breadth was defined as the number of annotated unique rearrangements divided by the total number of unique productive rearrangements, and depth was defined as the summed frequency of the annotated unique rearrangements. Group comparisons of TCR breadth used two-sided Wilcoxon rank-sum tests. The immuneACCESS repertoire file appears here via TCRdb, limited to in-frame rearrangements. These files lack a portion of the clones; in checked studies, under half of the deficit traces to unresolved V genes, and the cause of the others is not known. That table supplies the V and J calls and clone size; D and trimming were determined from the DNA. For this sample there are approximately 420,000 clones; around nine tenths appear just once. The top ten clonotypes cover less than 4.5% of the sample.

On this clone: There is no known antigen for this receptor. Base qualities are not at hand, and no much larger clone is one base apart. Within the sample, other DNA sequences also encode this same CDR3.

V gives up 1 base and J gives up 5 bases, and the segment between their germline ends measures 6 bases. From its cysteine to its phenylalanine, the CDR3 spans 14 amino acids. Only the CDR3 region is kept as DNA, spanning 42 bases read in frame from base 1. The CDR1 and CDR2 encoded by the germline V gene (reference sequence) are LGHDT and YNNKEL. The treatment or condition label, as the study defines it: around 19 received Ad26.COV2.S at low or high dose, single or two shots; roughly five received placebo; per-sample allocation not given. For vaccine and placebo recipients, the sequenced repertoires came from samples collected on day 63 after the first injection. Between 29 July and 7 August 2020, Cohort 1b enrolled about 27 adults aged 18-55 years at one site in Boston, USA. Ad26.COV2.S was a replication-incompetent adenovirus type 26 vector expressing a prefusion-stabilized SARS-CoV-2 spike protein from the original Wuhan strain.

The source was peripheral blood, collected in a trial of Ad26.COV2.S vaccine versus placebo. This sequence originates from a person between 18 and 59 years old who received the Ad26.COV2.S COVID-19 vaccine or a placebo. The sequence is built from TRBV3-1 (or the pseudogene TRBV3-2) and TRBJ1-6; the D gene remains uncertain. The CDR3 reads as follows: CASSQGQDNSPLHF. The DNA is TGTGCCAGCAGCCAAGGGCAAGATAATTCACCCCTCCACTTT.